This T cell receptor beta chain is drawn from a study of somatic mutations in cytotoxic T cells in rheumatoid arthritis. Overall study context: Purity of nearly 100% was reached when some V beta antibody-stained T-cell populations were flow-sorted, including V beta1+ cells sequenced for TCRB.

Isolation of the CD4+ and CD8+ populations was accomplished via positive magnetic bead selection, with purity assessed by flow cytometry. This clone appeared once. The antigen is unknown. The assay was immunoSEQ multiplex PCR, and TCRdb's table has in-frame clones only and misses some. This table holds about 11,000 clones, approximately 73% found once. General study findings and limits: No antigen targets were known for the expanded CD8+ clones.

J lost 1 base, V lost 0 bases, and 4 bases had no gene match. Per germline, CDR1 SGDLS and CDR2 YYNGEE. CDR3 length: 16 amino acids. The chain couples TRBV9 to TRBJ2-3; 8 positions match TRBD2. The TCR comes from a woman between 40 and 50 years old in good health. Sequencing was performed on CD8+ T cells sorted from blood. As DNA, the CDR3 is TGTGCCAGCAGCGTAGTGGGCGGGGGGCGCACAGATACGCAGTATTTT. Protein product: CASSVVGGGRTDTQYF.